These 18 T cell receptor beta chains came from one sample sequenced in a study of tissue T cells after allogeneic stem cell transplantation (dated by TCRdb to between 2021 and 2024). Taken with the paper, the label for time point translates to: human tissue collected at research (rapid) autopsy. The library relied on the immunoSEQ multiplex PCR assay. As stored in TCRdb, this immuneACCESS dataset retains in-frame rearrangements with V and J assigned. A fraction of the clones does not appear; measured against another copy, unresolved V genes explain less than half of the discrepancy, and the remainder lacks a known reason. The sample table holds 650 to 950 clones, of which roughly 42% were seen once. Clones ranked in the top ten supply more than 35% of the sample. The sequencing here drew on ileal tissue, taken at autopsy. Receptor source: a female patient between 35 and 69 years old with steroid-refractory graft-versus-host disease after an allogeneic stem cell transplant. After a transplant, some T cells may be the graft donor's own cells.

This chain uses TRBV11-3 with TRBJ2-3; 16 nucleotides match TRBD2. This CDR3 spans 16 amino acids. The trim removed 5 bases at V and 7 bases at J, leaving 6 bases unmatched. Germline CDR1 reads SGHNT; CDR2 reads YENEEA. The CDR3 sequence: CASSPGLAGGSNTQYF. For the CDR3, the DNA is TGTGCCAGCAGCCCGGGACTAGCGGGAGGGTCTAATACGCAGTATTTT.

In its sample, this clone was seen a few times. The chain has TRBV6-4 and TRBJ2-6; perhaps TRBD2 as D (6 bases). This CDR3 contains 16 residues. The germline gives CDR1 MRHNA, CDR2 SNTAGT. V shed 0 bases and J shed 1 base, with 7 bases lying between them. In DNA, the CDR3 is TGTGCCAGCAGTGACTCGCGGGGTTCTGGGGCCAACGTCCTGACTTTC. As protein: CASSDSRGSGANVLTF.

In DNA, the CDR3 is TGCGCCAGCAGCGGTCAAGAGACCCAGTACTTC. Amino acids: CASSGQETQYF. V and J are TRBV5-1 and TRBJ2-5; D uncertain. Germline lookup yields CDR1 SGHRS and CDR2 YFSETQ. The CDR3 consists of 11 residues. Trimming cost V 4 bases and J 2 bases, with 3 bases left between them.

This clone occurred a few times. This chain joins TRBV27 and TRBJ1-1; the D gene is possibly TRBD1 (5 bases). The germline V gene has CDR1 MNHEY and CDR2 SMNVEV (reference sequence). This CDR3 comprises 14 residues. With 4 bases removed from V and 0 bases from J, the gap between germline ends came to 9 bases. CDR3 protein: CASSYGTLNTEAFF. The CDR3 DNA follows: TGTGCCAGCAGTTACGGGACGTTGAACACTGAAGCTTTCTTT.

This chain links TRBV7-6 with TRBJ1-2, with 9 nucleotides matching TRBD1. Germline V gene data show CDR1 as SGHVS and CDR2 as FNYEAQ. After removal of 5 bases from V and 3 bases from J, the junction contained 7 bases not matched to a gene. The CDR3 sequence is 15 residues long. The CDR3 nucleotides read TGTGCCAGCAGCCTAAGGACAGGGGATTACTATGGCTACACCTTC. Encoded protein: CASSLRTGDYYGYTF.

The rearrangement links TRBV2 to TRBJ1-1; D gene ambiguous. This CDR3 has 14 amino acids. Per germline, CDR1 SNHLY and CDR2 FYNNEI. Deletions cut 3 bases from V and 4 bases from J, with 12 bases between. The CDR3 spells CASSDGWETTEAFF. Written as DNA, the CDR3 is TGTGCCAGCAGTGATGGTTGGGAGACCACTGAAGCTTTCTTT.

This sequence joins TRBV5-5 and TRBJ2-1, with 7 bases lining up with TRBD2. Per the germline V gene, CDR1 is SGHKS and CDR2 is YYEKEE (reference sequence). This CDR3 has 14 amino acids. The J segment lost 3 bases and the V segment lost 4 bases, leaving 4 bases of the junction unmatched. CDR3: CASSLPGGYNEQFF. The DNA for the CDR3 is TGTGCCAGCAGCCTACCGGGGGGCTACAATGAGCAGTTCTTC.

This clone was detected a few times. The rearrangement links TRBV6-5 to TRBJ1-5; D unclear. Germline V gene data show CDR1 as MNHEY and CDR2 as SVGAGI. The CDR3 has 13 amino acids. Trimming left V 3 bases short and J 7 bases short, with 10 bases between. CDR3 DNA: TGTGCCAGCAGTTATGGGAACGAACAGCCCCAGCATTTT. This codes for CASSYGNEQPQHF.

This clone counts as hyperexpanded. V is TRBV14 and J is TRBJ2-3, with D perhaps matching TRBD2 (6 bases). Trimming stripped 4 bases from V and 0 bases from J, with 23 bases between. The CDR3 has 19 amino acids. Looked up from germline, CDR1 is SGHDN and CDR2 is FVKESK. This CDR3 is CASSPSGLSFYYSTDTQYF. CDR3 nucleotide sequence: TGTGCCAGCAGCCCATCGGGACTTTCCTTCTATTATAGCACAGATACGCAGTATTTT.

V gene TRBV5-1 combines with J gene TRBJ2-7; 7 bases line up with TRBD2. In germline, CDR1 is SGHRS, CDR2 YFSETQ. There are 14 residues in the CDR3. The V gene end was trimmed by 2 bases and the J gene end by 2 bases; junction bases not matched to a gene: 4. CDR3 DNA sequence: TGCGCCAGCAGCTTTGGTGCGGGGGCCTACGAGCAGTACTTC. The encoded protein is CASSFGAGAYEQYF.

The sample holds a few counts of this clone. Here the CDR3 reads CASSLGWGQPQHF. The CDR3 nucleotides are TGTGCCAGCAGCTTAGGGTGGGGTCAGCCCCAGCATTTT. The chain links TRBV7-7 to TRBJ1-5; the D is unclear. The CDR3 runs 13 residues. Trimming shortened V by 1 base and J by 6 bases, and 7 bases separated the two germline ends. CDR1 and CDR2 (germline): SSHAT, FNYEAQ (reference sequence). The whole variable domain, remainder taken from reference TRBV7-7 and TRBJ1-5, is GAGVSQSPRYKVTKRGQDVTLRCDPISSHATLYWYQQALGQGPEFLTYFNYEAQPDKSGLPSDRFSAERPEGSISTLTIQRTEQRDSAMYRCASSLGWGQPQHFGDGTRLSIL.

The chain carries TRBV19 and TRBJ1-5, with D perhaps TRBD1 (5 bases). The germline V gene encodes CDR1 LNHDA and CDR2 SQIVND (reference sequence). The CDR3 consists of 14 residues. The V and J ends lost 1 base and 7 bases respectively, with 11 bases between them. CDR3 in DNA: TGTGCCAGTAGTATAGGAGATGGGGGACAGCCCCAGCATTTT. Translating it yields CASSIGDGGQPQHF.

This clone qualifies as large (0.1 to 1%). In nucleotides, the CDR3 is TGTGCCAGCAGCTTGGCAGCCACCGGGGAGCTGTTTTTT. Translation gives CASSLAATGELFF. The chain uses TRBV5-6 and TRBJ2-2; no clear D gene. The germline V and J ends were trimmed by 0 bases and 4 bases, with 4 bases remaining between them. The CDR3 consists of 13 residues. From germline, CDR1 is SGHDT and CDR2 YYEEEE.

This clone is termed medium-sized. The V gene is TRBV5-5, the J gene TRBJ1-2; 7 nucleotides align to TRBD1. In germline, CDR1 is SGHKS, CDR2 YYEKEE (reference sequence). J lost 4 bases, V lost 0 bases, and 0 bases had no gene match. The CDR3 contains 13 residues. The CDR3 coding sequence is TGTGCCAGCAGCTTGGGGACAGGCTATGGCTACACCTTC. This codes for CASSLGTGYGYTF. The whole variable domain, remainder taken from reference TRBV5-5 and TRBJ1-2, is DAGVTQSPTHLIKTRGQQVTLRCSPISGHKSVSWYQQVLGQGPQFIFQYYEKEERGRGNFPDRFSARQFPNYSSELNVNALLLGDSALYLCASSLGTGYGYTFGSGTRLTVV.

This clone was recorded a few times. The chain carries TRBV9 and TRBJ1-5; 9 nucleotides match TRBD1. The CDR3 has 14 residues. Trimming removed 0 bases from V and 10 bases from J; junction bases left unmatched: 5. The germline CDR1 and CDR2 sequences are SGDLS and YYNGEE. The CDR3 DNA follows: TGTGCCAGCAGCGTAGGGGACAGGGAGGGACCCCAGCATTTT. The encoded protein is CASSVGDREGPQHF. Based on the CDR3 plus reference TRBV9 and TRBJ1-5, the full variable domain is DSGVTQTPKHLITATGQRVTLRCSPRSGDLSVYWYQQSLDQGLQFLIQYYNGEERAKGNILERFSAQQFPDLHSELNLSSLELGDSALYFCASSVGDREGPQHFGDGTRLSIL.

This sequence joins TRBV6-2 or TRBV6-3 and TRBJ2-3; D uncertain. The CDR3 has 13 amino acids. The ends were cut back, 2 bases at V and 4 bases at J, with 7 bases in the middle. The germline V gene encodes CDR1 MNHEY and CDR2 SVGEGT. In DNA form, the CDR3 reads TGTGCCAGCAGTTACCTCGAGGCAGATACGCAGTATTTT. It yields the protein CASSYLEADTQYF.

This clone was picked up a small number of times. The chain joins TRBV5-1 to TRBJ1-4, with TRBD1 matching over 9 bases. This CDR3 spans 13 amino acids. V lost 4 bases, J lost 7 bases, and 2 bases stayed unmatched. CDR1 SGHRS and CDR2 YFSETQ come from the germline V gene. The CDR3 here is CASSKGQGEKLFF. The DNA for the CDR3 is TGCGCCAGCAGCAAGGGACAGGGTGAAAAACTGTTTTTT.

This clone showed up just a few times. The chain links TRBV19 to TRBJ2-7; tentative D call: TRBD1 (7 bases). The CDR3 sequence is 14 residues long. Germline CDR1 and CDR2: LNHDA and SQIVND (reference sequence). V shed 4 bases and J shed 4 bases, with 14 bases lying between them. CDR3 nucleotides: TGTGCCAGTAGTACCCGCAGGGGGGAATACGAGCAGTACTTC. Translated, it gives CASSTRRGEYEQYF.